The 3 T cell receptor beta chains below come from one sample, sequenced in a study of regulatory T cells in long-lasting Graves disease (dated by TCRdb to the early 2020s). The time point label corresponds to: newly diagnosed GD, antithyroid drugs for less than 3 months. For both TCR sequencing and RNA sequencing, RNA was extracted from PBMCs in TRIzol. Library creation used multiplex PCR. These reads were obtained on an Illumina HiSeq 4000. To build TCR beta libraries, CDR3 regions were amplified by Arm-PCR using iRepertoire HTBI primers. The public reads were quality trimmed at Q25 with fastp and then assembled into clones with MiXCR by TCRdb, keeping productive beta chains. Rows merge per CDR3 protein into single entries with the most common DNA and genes. The sample profile shows 400,000 to 500,000 distinct CDR3 sequences; 13% to 15% of them were found once. The top ten hold approximately 15% of the sample.

The same data also contributed to another study, on T cells in Graves' hyperthyroidism and ophthalmopathy.

The sample here was peripheral blood mononuclear cells (PBMCs), taken at new diagnosis, from a patient treated with antithyroid drugs. The origin of the receptors is a woman aged 50 to 65 with Graves disease. Donor details come from another sample of the same person, matched by shared clones.

This clonotype was seen ten or more times. The V gene is TRBV10-3, the J gene TRBJ2-3; no clear D gene. Germline V CDR1 and CDR2: ENHRY, SYGVKD. Trimming removed 4 bases at V and 3 bases at J, with 11 bases between. The CDR3 totals 14 residues. The CDR3 is CAISAGVGTDTQYF. In DNA form, the CDR3 reads TGTGCCATCAGTGCTGGGGTTGGGACAGATACGCAGTATTTT.

This clonotype was counted at least ten times. The gene calls are TRBV11-2 and TRBJ2-2; 9 nucleotides match TRBD2. The CDR3 extends over 17 amino acids. Trimming at V came to 4 bases and at J to 4 bases, leaving 10 bases not matched to a gene. From germline, CDR1 is SGHAT and CDR2 FQNNGV. CDR3 in amino acids: CASSSILAGVVTGELFF. The CDR3 DNA reads TGTGCCAGCAGCTCTATATTAGCGGGAGTAGTCACCGGGGAGCTGTTTTTT.

This rearrangement joins TRBV29-1 to TRBJ2-1; 9 bases agree with TRBD1. This CDR3 is 18 amino acids long. Trimming cost V 3 bases and J 7 bases; bases outside gene matches: 19. CDR1 is SQVTM, CDR2 ANQGSEA, per germline. The CDR3 region has the DNA TGCAGCGTTGATTCTGGGACAGGGATGTCCTGGGGTCGGAATGAGCAGTTCTTC. Protein sequence: CSVDSGTGMSWGRNEQFF.